The T cell receptor beta chain under discussion was sequenced for a study of cytomegalovirus exposure and HLA in healthy donors. Turning to the study itself: Early released data comprised some 91 million unique TCRs from HLA-typed donors.

Researchers ran the PCR with 60 Vbeta and 13 Jbeta primers. Assay used: immunoSEQ multiplex PCR; TCRdb lists only in-frame clones, some missing. The sample records roughly 150,000 clones, 80% being singletons. Germline values: CDR1 SGHRS, CDR2 YFSETQ. Trimming cost V 0 bases and J 4 bases, with 16 bases left between them. The CDR3 totals 16 residues. Source material: PBMCs. This TCR was sampled from a man aged 30-40 years in good health. The genes are TRBV5-1 and TRBJ1-1; TRBD1 is a possible D gene (6 bases). In DNA form, the CDR3 reads TGCGCCAGCAGCTTGGCCAGCGGGGGGCCTGGCACTGAAGCTTTCTTT. It is translated as CASSLASGGPGTEAFF. Full variable domain (outside the CDR3, taken from reference TRBV5-1 and TRBJ1-1): KAGVTQTPRYLIKTRGQQVTLSCSPISGHRSVSWYQQTPGQGLQFLFEYFSETQRNKGNFPGRFSGRQFSNSRSEMNVSTLELGDSALYLCASSLASGGPGTEAFFGQGTRLTVV.